This TCR beta chain was recovered during a study of blood T cell repertoires in COVID-19. Study background: Donors in the United States, Italy and Spain gave samples during acute or convalescent COVID-19. PBMCs, B-cell-depleted T cells, or T cells were the source of the cDNA or gDNA that made up the material.

Trimming pared 4 bases from V and 5 bases from J, leaving 16 bases between. CDR1 is SGHDT, CDR2 YYEEEE, per germline. CDR3 length equals 16 residues. This clone has a handful of counts. Those enrolled, adults aged about 18 to 89 years, came from about two dozen US areas. Authors' analysis steps: Amplified reference gene primers provided the basis for estimating nucleated cell counts. Measured with immunoSEQ multiplex PCR; TCRdb has only the in-frame clones, and not every one. V and J calls and clone size are as listed in that table; D and trimming were resolved from the DNA. This sample carries fewer than 300,000 clones, approximately 85% of them seen once, and the ten largest clones take more than 3.5%.

Input material: PBMCs or T cells enriched from blood (not recorded which). V is TRBV5-6 and J is TRBJ1-6; tentatively, D is TRBD1 (6 bases). The receptor comes from a woman aged 25 to 39 who had recovered from COVID-19. The CDR3 region is CASSPREGDNNSPLHF. DNA for the CDR3: TGTGCCAGCAGCCCCCGGGAGGGGGATAATAATTCACCCCTCCACTTT.